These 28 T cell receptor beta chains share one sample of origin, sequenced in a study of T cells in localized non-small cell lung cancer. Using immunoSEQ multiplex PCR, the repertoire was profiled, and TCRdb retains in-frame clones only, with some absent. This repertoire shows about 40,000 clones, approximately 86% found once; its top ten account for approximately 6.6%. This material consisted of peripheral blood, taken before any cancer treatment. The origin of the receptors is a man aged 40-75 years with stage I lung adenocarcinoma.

As DNA, the CDR3 is TGCGCCAGCAGCTTGGCCACAGGGGGAAACACCATATATTTT. This gives the protein CASSLATGGNTIYF. This rearrangement joins TRBV5-1 to TRBJ1-3; TRBD1 might be the D (6 bases). V was pared by 0 bases and J by 4 bases, with 8 bases between. In germline, CDR1 is SGHRS, CDR2 YFSETQ. The CDR3 has 14 amino acids.

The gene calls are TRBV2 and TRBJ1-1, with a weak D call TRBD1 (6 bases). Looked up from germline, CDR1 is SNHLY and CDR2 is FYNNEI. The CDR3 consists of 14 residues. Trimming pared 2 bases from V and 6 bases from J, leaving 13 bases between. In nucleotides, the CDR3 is TGTGCCAGCAGTGAAACCCAGGGGTTGGCTGAAGCTTTCTTT. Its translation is CASSETQGLAEAFF.

Here the CDR3 reads CASSLYGGTGNTEAFF. CDR3 coding DNA: TGTGCCAGCAGCTTGTATGGAGGGACAGGGAACACTGAAGCTTTCTTT. The genes are TRBV5-6 and TRBJ1-1; 8 nucleotides match TRBD1. With V trimmed by 1 base and J by 1 base, 6 bases remained unmatched. The CDR3 has 16 amino acids. CDR1 and CDR2 (germline): SGHDT, YYEEEE. Based on the CDR3 plus reference TRBV5-6 and TRBJ1-1, the full variable domain is DAGVTQSPTHLIKTRGQQVTLRCSPKSGHDTVSWYQQALGQGPQFIFQYYEEEERQRGNFPDRFSGHQFPNYSSELNVNALLLGDSALYLCASSLYGGTGNTEAFFGQGTRLTVV.

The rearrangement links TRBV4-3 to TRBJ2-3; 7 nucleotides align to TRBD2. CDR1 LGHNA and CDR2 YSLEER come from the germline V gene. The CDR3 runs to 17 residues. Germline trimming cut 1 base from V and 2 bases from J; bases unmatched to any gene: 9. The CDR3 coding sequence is TGCGCCAGCAGCCAAGTCAGACAGCGGGGACCCACAGATACGCAGTATTTT. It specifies CASSQVRQRGPTDTQYF.

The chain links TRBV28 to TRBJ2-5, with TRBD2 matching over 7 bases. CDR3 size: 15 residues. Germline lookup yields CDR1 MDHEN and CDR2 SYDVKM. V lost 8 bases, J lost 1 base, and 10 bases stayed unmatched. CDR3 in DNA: TGTGCCAGCGGGAGGGCCGCCGGTATCCAAGAGACCCAGTACTTC. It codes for CASGRAAGIQETQYF.

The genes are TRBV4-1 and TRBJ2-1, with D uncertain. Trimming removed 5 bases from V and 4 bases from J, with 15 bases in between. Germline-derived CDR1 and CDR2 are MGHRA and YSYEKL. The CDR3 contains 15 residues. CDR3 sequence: CASSNPSVLYNEQFF. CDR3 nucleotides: TGCGCCAGCAGCAATCCTAGTGTCCTATACAATGAGCAGTTCTTC.

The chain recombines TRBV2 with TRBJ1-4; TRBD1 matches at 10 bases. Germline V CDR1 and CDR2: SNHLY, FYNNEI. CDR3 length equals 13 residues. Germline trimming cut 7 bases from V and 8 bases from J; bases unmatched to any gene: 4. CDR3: CASTGQGGEKLFF. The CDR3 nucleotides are TGTGCCAGCACAGGACAGGGGGGAGAAAAACTGTTTTTT.

The CDR3 spells CASSQGAVSNQPQHF. The CDR3 DNA is TGTGCCAGCAGCCAAGGTGCAGTTAGCAATCAGCCCCAGCATTTT. This chain uses TRBV7-9 with TRBJ1-5; D ambiguous. The V gene lost 5 bases and the J gene lost 0 bases, with 11 bases spanning the gap. Per the germline V gene, CDR1 is SEHNR and CDR2 is FQNEAQ (reference sequence). The CDR3 runs to 15 residues.

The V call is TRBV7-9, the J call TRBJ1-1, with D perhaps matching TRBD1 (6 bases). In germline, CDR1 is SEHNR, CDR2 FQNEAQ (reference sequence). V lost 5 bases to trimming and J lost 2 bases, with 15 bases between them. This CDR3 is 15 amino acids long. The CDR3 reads CASSPWDMPNTEAFF. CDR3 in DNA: TGTGCCAGCAGCCCTTGGGACATGCCCAACACTGAAGCTTTCTTT. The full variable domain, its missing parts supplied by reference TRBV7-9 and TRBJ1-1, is DTGVSQNPRHKITKRGQNVTFRCDPISEHNRLYWYRQTLGQGPEFLTYFQNEAQLEKSRLLSDRFSAERPKGSFSTLEIQRTEQGDSAMYLCASSPWDMPNTEAFFGQGTRLTVV.

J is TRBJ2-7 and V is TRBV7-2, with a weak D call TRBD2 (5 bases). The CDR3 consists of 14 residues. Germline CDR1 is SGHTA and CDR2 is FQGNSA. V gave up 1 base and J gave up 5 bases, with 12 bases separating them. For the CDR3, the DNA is TGTGCCAGCAGCTTAGGGTGGGAGAGAGACGAGCAGTACTTC. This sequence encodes CASSLGWERDEQYF.

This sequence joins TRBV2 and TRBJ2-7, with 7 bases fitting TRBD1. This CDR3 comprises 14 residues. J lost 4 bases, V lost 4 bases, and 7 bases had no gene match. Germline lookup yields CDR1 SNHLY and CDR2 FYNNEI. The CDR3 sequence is CASSADRVSYEQYF. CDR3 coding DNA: TGTGCCAGCAGTGCTGACAGGGTATCGTACGAGCAGTACTTC.

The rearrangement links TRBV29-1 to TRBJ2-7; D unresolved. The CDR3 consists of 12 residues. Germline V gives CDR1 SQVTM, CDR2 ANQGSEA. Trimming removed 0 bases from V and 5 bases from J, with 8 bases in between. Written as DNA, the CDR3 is TGCAGCGTTGAAGATCTCCGCGACGAGCAGTACTTC. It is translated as CSVEDLRDEQYF.

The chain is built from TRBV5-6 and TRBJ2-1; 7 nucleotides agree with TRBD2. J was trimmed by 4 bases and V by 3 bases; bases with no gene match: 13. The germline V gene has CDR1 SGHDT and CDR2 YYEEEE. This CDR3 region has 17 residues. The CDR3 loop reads CASSWRTPSGVYNEQFF. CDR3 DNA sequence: TGTGCCAGCAGCTGGAGAACCCCTAGCGGCGTTTACAATGAGCAGTTCTTC.

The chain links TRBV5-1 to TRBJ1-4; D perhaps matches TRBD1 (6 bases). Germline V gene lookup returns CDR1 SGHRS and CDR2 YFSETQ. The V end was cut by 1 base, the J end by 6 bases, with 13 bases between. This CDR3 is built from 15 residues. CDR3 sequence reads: CASSLMGGGDEKLFF. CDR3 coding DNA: TGCGCCAGCAGCTTGATGGGGGGCGGGGATGAAAAACTGTTTTTT.

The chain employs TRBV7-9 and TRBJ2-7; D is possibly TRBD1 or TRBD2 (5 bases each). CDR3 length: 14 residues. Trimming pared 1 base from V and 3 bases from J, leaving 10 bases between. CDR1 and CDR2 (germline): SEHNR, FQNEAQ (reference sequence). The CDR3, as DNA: TGTGCCAGCAGCTTAGGGGACGGATACTACGAGCAGTACTTC. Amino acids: CASSLGDGYYEQYF.

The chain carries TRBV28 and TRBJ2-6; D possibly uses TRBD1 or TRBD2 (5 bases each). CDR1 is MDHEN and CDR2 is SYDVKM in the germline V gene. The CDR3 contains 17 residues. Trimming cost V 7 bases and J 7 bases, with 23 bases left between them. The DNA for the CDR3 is TGTGCCAGCACCCCTGACAGACCTAGCTCTAGTGCCAACGTCCTGACTTTC. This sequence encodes CASTPDRPSSSANVLTF. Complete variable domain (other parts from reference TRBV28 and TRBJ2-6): DVKVTQSSRYLVKRTGEKVFLECVQDMDHENMFWYRQDPGLGLRLIYFSYDVKMKEKGDIPEGYSVSREKKERFSLILESASTNQTSMYLCASTPDRPSSSANVLTFGAGSRLTVL.

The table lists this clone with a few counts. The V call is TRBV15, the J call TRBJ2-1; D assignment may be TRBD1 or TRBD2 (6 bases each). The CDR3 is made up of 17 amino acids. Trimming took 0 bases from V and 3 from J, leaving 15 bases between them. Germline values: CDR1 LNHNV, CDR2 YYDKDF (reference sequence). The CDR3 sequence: CATSRDGPGAYYNEQFF. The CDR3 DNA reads TGTGCCACCAGCAGAGATGGTCCGGGGGCGTACTACAATGAGCAGTTCTTC.

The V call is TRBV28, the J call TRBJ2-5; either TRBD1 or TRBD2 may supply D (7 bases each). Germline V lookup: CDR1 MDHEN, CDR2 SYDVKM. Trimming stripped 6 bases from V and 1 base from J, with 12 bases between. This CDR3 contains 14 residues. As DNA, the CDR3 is TGTGCCAGCAGGGGAGGGGACAGCCAAGAGACCCAGTACTTC. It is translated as CASRGGDSQETQYF.

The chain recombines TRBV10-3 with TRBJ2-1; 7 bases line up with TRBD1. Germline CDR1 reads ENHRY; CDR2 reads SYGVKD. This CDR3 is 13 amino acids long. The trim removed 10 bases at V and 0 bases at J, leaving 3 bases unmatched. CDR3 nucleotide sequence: TGTGCCACGGGACAGAGCTCCTACAATGAGCAGTTCTTC. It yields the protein CATGQSSYNEQFF.

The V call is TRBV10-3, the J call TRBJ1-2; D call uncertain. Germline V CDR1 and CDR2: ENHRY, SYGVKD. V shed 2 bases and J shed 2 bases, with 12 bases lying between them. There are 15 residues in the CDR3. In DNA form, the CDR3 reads TGTGCCATCAGTGAGATAGTACTCCAAAACTATGGCTACACCTTC. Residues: CAISEIVLQNYGYTF.

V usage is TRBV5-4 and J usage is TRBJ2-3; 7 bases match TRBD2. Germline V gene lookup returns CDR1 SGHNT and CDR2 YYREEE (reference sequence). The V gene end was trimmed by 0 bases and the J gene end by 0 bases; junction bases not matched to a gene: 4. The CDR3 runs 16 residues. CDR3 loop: CASSLVGGFSTDTQYF. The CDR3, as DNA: TGTGCCAGCAGCTTGGTGGGGGGGTTTAGCACAGATACGCAGTATTTT.

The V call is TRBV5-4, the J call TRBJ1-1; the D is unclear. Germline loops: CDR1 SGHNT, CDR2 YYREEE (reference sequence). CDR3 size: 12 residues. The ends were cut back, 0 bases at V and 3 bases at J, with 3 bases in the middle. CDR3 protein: CASSLGDTEAFF. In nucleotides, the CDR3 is TGTGCCAGCAGCTTGGGGGACACTGAAGCTTTCTTT. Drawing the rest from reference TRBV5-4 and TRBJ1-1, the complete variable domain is ETGVTQSPTHLIKTRGQQVTLRCSSQSGHNTVSWYQQALGQGPQFIFQYYREEENGRGNFPPRFSGLQFPNYSSELNVNALELDDSALYLCASSLGDTEAFFGQGTRLTVV.

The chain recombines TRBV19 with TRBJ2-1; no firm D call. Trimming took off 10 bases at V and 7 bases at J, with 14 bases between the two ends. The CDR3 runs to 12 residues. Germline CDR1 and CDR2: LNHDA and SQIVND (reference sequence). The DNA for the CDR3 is TGTGCCACGTCCAAAGGGATTAATGAGCAGTTCTTC. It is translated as CATSKGINEQFF.

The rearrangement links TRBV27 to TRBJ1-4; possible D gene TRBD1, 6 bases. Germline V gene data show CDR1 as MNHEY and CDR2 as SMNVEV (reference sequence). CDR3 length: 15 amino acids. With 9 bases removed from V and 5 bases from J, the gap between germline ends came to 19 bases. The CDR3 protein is CASRVTRGSNEKLFF. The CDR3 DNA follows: TGTGCCAGTAGAGTAACCAGGGGCTCAAATGAAAAACTGTTTTTT.

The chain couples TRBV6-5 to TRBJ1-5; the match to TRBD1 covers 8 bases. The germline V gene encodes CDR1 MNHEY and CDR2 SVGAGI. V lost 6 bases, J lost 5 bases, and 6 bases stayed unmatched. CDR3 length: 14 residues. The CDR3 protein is CASRPTGGDQPQHF. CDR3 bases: TGTGCCAGCAGACCCACAGGGGGTGATCAGCCCCAGCATTTT.

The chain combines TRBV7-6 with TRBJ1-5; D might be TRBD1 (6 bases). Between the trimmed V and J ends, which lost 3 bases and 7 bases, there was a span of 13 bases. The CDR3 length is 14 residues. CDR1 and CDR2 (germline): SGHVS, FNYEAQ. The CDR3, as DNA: TGTGCCAGCAGCTTGGGGGGGGCTGGGCAGCCCCAGCATTTT. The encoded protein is CASSLGGAGQPQHF. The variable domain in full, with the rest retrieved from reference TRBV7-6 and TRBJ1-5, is GAGVSQSPRYKVTKRGQDVALRCDPISGHVSLYWYRQALGQGPEFLTYFNYEAQQDKSGLPNDRFSAERPEGSISTLTIQRTEQRDSAMYRCASSLGGAGQPQHFGDGTRLSIL.

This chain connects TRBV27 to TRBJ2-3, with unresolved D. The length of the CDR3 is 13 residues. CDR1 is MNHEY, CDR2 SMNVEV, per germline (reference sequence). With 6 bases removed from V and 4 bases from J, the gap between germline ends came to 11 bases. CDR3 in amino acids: CASRALNADTQYF. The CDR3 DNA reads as TGTGCCAGCAGGGCTTTAAATGCAGATACGCAGTATTTT.

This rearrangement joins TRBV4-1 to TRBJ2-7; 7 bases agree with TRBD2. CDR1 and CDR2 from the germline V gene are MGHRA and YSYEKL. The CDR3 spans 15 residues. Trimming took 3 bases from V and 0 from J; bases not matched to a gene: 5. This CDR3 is CASSQGRGSSYEQYF. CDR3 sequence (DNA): TGCGCCAGCAGCCAGGGGCGGGGGAGCTCCTACGAGCAGTACTTC.